This is a list of T cell receptor beta chains from one sample in a study of Graves' ophthalmopathy and Graves' hyperthyroidism. A single record per CDR3 protein comes from TCRdb applying MiXCR to the multiplex PCR reads. This repertoire shows approximately 1.2 million distinct CDR3 sequences, roughly two fifths found once; its top ten account for roughly 10%. Sequencing was done on a sample of peripheral blood or thyroid tissue (not recorded which). Receptors originate from an adult man with Graves' hyperthyroidism. CDR3s include the opening cysteine and the closing phenylalanine or tryptophan. Fields, in order: clone size, J gene, V gene, D gene, CDR3 DNA, CDR3 protein. A D gene is named only where the DNA matches it firmly. Size is stated for part of the rows, as once, few or many counts, or as a class when the clone is expanded.

. TRBJ2-2 TRBV25-1 . TGTGCCAGCAGTTTACTGGCGGCAACGGGCACCGGGGAGCTGTTTTTT CASSLLAATGTGELFF
. TRBJ1-1 TRBV6-5 . TGTGCCAGCAGTTACAAGACTTATGCTAACACTGAAGCTTTCTTT CASSYKTYANTEAFF
. TRBJ2-5 TRBV4-1 TRBD1 TGTGCCAGCAGCCAAGAGCAAGGGGGCACCGGGGAGACCCAGTACTTC CASSQEQGGTGETQYF
. TRBJ1-1 TRBV11-1 . TGTGCCAGCAGCTCCCCCCCCCGGGATCCTAACACTGAAGCTTTCTTT CASSSPPRDPNTEAFF
. TRBJ1-1 TRBV2 . TGTGCCATCAGGGACGGACGAATGAACACTGAAGCTTTCTTT CAIRDGRMNTEAFF
many TRBJ2-7 TRBV7-9 . TGTGCCAGCAGCTTCGGGACGGTTTCCTACGAGCAGTACTTC CASSFGTVSYEQYF
. TRBJ2-7 TRBV5-5 . TGTGCCAGCAGCAACGGCTTCCACGAGCAGTACTTC CASSNGFHEQYF
many TRBJ2-5 TRBV29-1 . TGCAGCGCCCTAGGCGGCAGAGGAAACTCGGAGACCCAGTACTTC CSALGGRGNSETQYF
few TRBJ1-3 TRBV9 . TGTGCCAGCAGCCTGAACAGACCTGGAAACACCATATATTTT CASSLNRPGNTIYF
once TRBJ2-1 TRBV5-1 . TGTGCCAGCAGCTCTCAGGGGCTCCTCTACAATGAGCAGTTCTTC CASSSQGLLYNEQFF
many TRBJ1-2 TRBV7-6 TRBD1 TGTGCCAGCAGCTTATTATCGGGACAGGGAAGTAATGGCTACACCTTC CASSLLSGQGSNGYTF
. TRBJ1-6 TRBV7-8 . TGTGCCAGCAGCTCCGGGTGGGCCTACTATAATTCACCCCTCCACTTT CASSSGWAYYNSPLHF
. TRBJ1-5 TRBV2 . TGTGCCAGCAGTGACCGGGACACGGCGGGGCCCCAGCATTTT CASSDRDTAGPQHF
. TRBJ1-3 TRBV30 . TGTGCCTGGACGCAATCTGGAAACACCATATATTTT CAWTQSGNTIYF
. TRBJ1-6 TRBV7-3 . TGTGCCAGCAGCCCCCGAGGCGATTCACCCCTCCACTTT CASSPRGDSPLHF
. TRBJ1-2 TRBV20-1 . TGCAGTGCTAGAGGCCCGCTTAAGTCAGGCTACACCTTC CSARGPLKSGYTF
. TRBJ1-2 TRBV25-1 . TGTGCCAGCGTTGAAGGCAGTGGGGCCCTTAACTATGGCTACACCTTC CASVEGSGALNYGYTF
many TRBJ1-1 TRBV29-1 . TGCAGCGTTGTTGGTCGGGACTGGACTGAAGCTTTCTTT CSVVGRDWTEAFF
many TRBJ1-4 TRBV7-9 TRBD1 TGTGCCAGCAGCTCGACAGGGATTGCAACTAATGAAAAACTGTTTTTT CASSSTGIATNEKLFF
many TRBJ2-7 TRBV10-3 . TGTGCCATCAGTGAGCGACTCAGCTACGAGCAGTACTTC CAISERLSYEQYF
many TRBJ2-7 TRBV7-3 TRBD1 TGTGCCAGCAGCTTAACGACAGGGACGAACGAGCAGTACTTC CASSLTTGTNEQYF
few TRBJ2-2 TRBV29-1 . TGCAGCGGAGGGAACACCGGGGAGCTGTTTTTT CSGGNTGELFF
many TRBJ2-7 TRBV19 . TGTGCCAGTAGTCACGGTCTGAACTACGAGCAGTACTTC CASSHGLNYEQYF
many TRBJ1-2 TRBV20-1 . TGCAGTGCTGCGCTTCGTAGGCCTTCCGATGGCTACACCTTC CSAALRRPSDGYTF
many TRBJ1-6 TRBV2 TRBD1 TGTGCCAGCAGGCCCGGGACAGGATGGAATTCACCCCTCCACTTT CASRPGTGWNSPLHF
. TRBJ2-7 TRBV6-5 TRBD1 TGTGCCAGCAGAACAACAGGGGGAGTATCCTACGAGCAGTACTTC CASRTTGGVSYEQYF
few TRBJ2-3 TRBV29-1 . TGCAGCGTTGGAAGCACAGATACGCAGTATTTT CSVGSTDTQYF
. TRBJ2-2 TRBV14 TRBD2 TGTGCCAGCAGCCAACGGCTAGCGGGAGAATATGGCGGGGAGCTGTTTTTT CASSQRLAGEYGGELFF
. TRBJ2-7 TRBV7-9 TRBD1 TGTGCCAGCAGCAGGGGACAGGGTTCCCACGAGCAGTACTTC CASSRGQGSHEQYF
few TRBJ2-7 TRBV12-3/TRBV12-4 TRBD1 TGTGCCAGCACCAAAGGGGTACCCGGACAGGGGTACGAGCAGTACTTC CASTKGVPGQGYEQYF
. TRBJ2-3 TRBV29-1 . TGCAGCGTTGAAGTTGTTGTGGGGGCGTATGTAGATACGCAGTATTTT CSVEVVVGAYVDTQYF
. TRBJ2-7 TRBV5-6 . TGTGCCAGCAGCTTGGCCTCAGGGGGGCGTTACTACGAGCAGTACTTC CASSLASGGRYYEQYF
. TRBJ1-2 TRBV29-1 . TGCAGCGTTAGACTGGGGTTAGAGGGCTACACCTTC CSVRLGLEGYTF
. TRBJ1-3 TRBV10-3 . TGTGCCAGCAGCCGTGAAGGCTCTGGAAACACCATATATTTT CASSREGSGNTIYF
. TRBJ1-4 TRBV28 TRBD1 TGTGCCAGCAGTCTCCAGGGGGTATCTAATGAAAAACTGTTTTTT CASSLQGVSNEKLFF
few TRBJ1-5 TRBV20-1 TRBD1 TGCAGTGCCCCCGGACAGGGGGCTTGGGAGCAGCCCCAGCATTTT CSAPGQGAWEQPQHF
. TRBJ2-3 TRBV24-1 . TGTGCCACCAGTGATTTGGGGACCTCGGCAGATACGCAGTATTTT CATSDLGTSADTQYF
few TRBJ2-7 TRBV20-1 TRBD2 TGCAGTGCTAGGTTTAGCGGGAGTTCCTACGAGCAGTACTTC CSARFSGSSYEQYF
many TRBJ2-7 TRBV10-2 TRBD1 TGCGCCAGCAGTGAACACAGGGGTCACGAGCAGTACTTC CASSEHRGHEQYF
. TRBJ2-7 TRBV10-3 . TGTGCCATCAGCAAGGTCAGACAGGTGAACTCCTACGAGCAGTACTTC CAISKVRQVNSYEQYF
many TRBJ2-7 TRBV14 TRBD1 TGTGCCAGCAGCCGGACGGACAGGGCGGGTTACGAGCAGTACTTC CASSRTDRAGYEQYF
many TRBJ2-5 TRBV7-8 . TGTGCCAGCAGCTTAGTTCCTGCGGGAACGGGGGAGACCCAGTACTTC CASSLVPAGTGETQYF
. TRBJ1-2 TRBV9 . TGTGCCAGCAGTGCGGGGGGAGTCGGCTACACCTTC CASSAGGVGYTF
few TRBJ2-2 TRBV5-1 . TGCGCCAGCAGCTTGGAGCAGCCCGGGGAGCTGTTTTTT CASSLEQPGELFF
. TRBJ2-5 TRBV4-3 . TGCGCCAGCAGCCAGCAAGTTGGGATCCGGGAGACCCAGTACTTC CASSQQVGIRETQYF
. TRBJ1-6 TRBV6-1 . TGTGCCAGCGCGCACAGGGAGAATTCACCCCTCCACTTT CASAHRENSPLHF
. TRBJ2-7 TRBV28 TRBD1 TGTGCCAGCAAATTGGGTGGACAGGGAGACTACGAGCAGTACTTC CASKLGGQGDYEQYF
many TRBJ2-2 TRBV4-3 . TGCGCCAGCAGCCAAGATCGTAACGCCCCAAACCGGGAGCTGTTTTTT CASSQDRNAPNRELFF
. TRBJ1-5 TRBV5-6 TRBD1 TGTGCCAGCAGCTCGAGGACAGGGGGCGTTTATCAGCCCCAGCATTTT CASSSRTGGVYQPQHF
many TRBJ1-5 TRBV6-6 . TGTGCCAGCAGCCCGACGGCGGGGAACAATCAGCCCCAGCATTTT CASSPTAGNNQPQHF
. TRBJ1-5 TRBV20-1 TRBD1 TGCAGTGCTGCCGGGGAGGGGGCAGGGAGAGAGTATCAGCCCCAGCATTTT CSAAGEGAGREYQPQHF
many TRBJ1-1 TRBV20-1 . TGCAGTGCAAAGGGTCGGTATGAGACTGAAGCTTTCTTT CSAKGRYETEAFF
few TRBJ2-7 TRBV20-1 TRBD1 TGCAGTGCTAGACTCGACAGGGGGCGGCCCTACGAGCAGTACTTC CSARLDRGRPYEQYF
. TRBJ2-2 TRBV5-1 TRBD1 TGCGCCAGCAGCTTACAGGGGACGACGGAGCTGTTTTTT CASSLQGTTELFF
once TRBJ2-7 TRBV25-1 . TGTGCCAGCAGTGCGGACAGAAGGGGTTTAATCTACGAGCAGTACTTC CASSADRRGLIYEQYF
. TRBJ2-2 TRBV7-2 TRBD2 TGTGCCAGCAGCTCCAGACTAGCGGGAGAGTTCGGCACCGGGGAGCTGTTTTTT CASSSRLAGEFGTGELFF
many TRBJ1-2 TRBV29-1 . TGCAGCGTTGGGAAAAAAACACAGGGCCCTTTTAACTATGGCTACACCTTC CSVGKKTQGPFNYGYTF
. TRBJ1-2 TRBV29-1 . TGCAGCTTACCGAGACAGGTCGGGGGCTACACCTTC CSLPRQVGGYTF
. TRBJ1-2 TRBV9 . TGTGCCAGCAGCGTAGGGCGCGGGGTAGGGGGAGAGTATGGCTACACCTTC CASSVGRGVGGEYGYTF
few TRBJ2-7 TRBV7-6 TRBD1 TGTGCCAGCAGCCAACATGCCGGGACAGGGGACCCCCGGGAGCAGTACTTC CASSQHAGTGDPREQYF